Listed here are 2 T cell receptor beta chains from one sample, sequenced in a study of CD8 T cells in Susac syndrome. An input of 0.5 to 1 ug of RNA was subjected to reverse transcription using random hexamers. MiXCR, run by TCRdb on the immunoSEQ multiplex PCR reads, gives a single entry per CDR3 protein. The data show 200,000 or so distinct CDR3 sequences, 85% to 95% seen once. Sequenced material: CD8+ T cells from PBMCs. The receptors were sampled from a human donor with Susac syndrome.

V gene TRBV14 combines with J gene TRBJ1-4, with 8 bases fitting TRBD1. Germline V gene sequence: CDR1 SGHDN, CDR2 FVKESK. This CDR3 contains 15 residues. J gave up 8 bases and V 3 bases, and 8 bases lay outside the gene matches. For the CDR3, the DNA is TGTGCCAGCAGCCAGGCGGCCGGGACAGGAGAAAAACTGTTTTTT. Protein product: CASSQAAGTGEKLFF.

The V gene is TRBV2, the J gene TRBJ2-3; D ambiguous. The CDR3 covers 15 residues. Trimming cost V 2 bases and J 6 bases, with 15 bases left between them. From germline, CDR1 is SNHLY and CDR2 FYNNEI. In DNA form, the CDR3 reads TGTGCCAGCAGTGAATCCGGAGTGGTAGGCGATACGCAGTATTTT. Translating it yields CASSESGVVGDTQYF.